The source of this TCR beta chain is a study of blood T cell repertoires in COVID-19. Study as a whole: The United States, Italy and Spain provided the acute and convalescent COVID-19 samples. T cells, B-cell-depleted T cells, or PBMCs supplied cDNA or gDNA.

V was cut by 0 bases and J by 8 bases, with 15 bases left in between. The CDR3 contains 15 residues. Germline loops: CDR1 SGHRS, CDR2 YFSETQ. Per the original methods: The authors estimated nucleated cell counts from reference gene primer amplification. Sequenced by immunoSEQ multiplex PCR; TCRdb stores in-frame clones only, minus some. That table is the source of V, J and clone size, and D and trimming were worked out from the DNA. The sample yields about 220,000 clones, more than 65% seen once. Material for sequencing was peripheral blood. This clonotype originated in a woman aged 80 or older with acute or convalescent COVID-19. The V call is TRBV5-1, the J call TRBJ2-1; D perhaps matches TRBD1 (6 bases). The CDR3 is CASSLEGRGTDEQFF. CDR3 bases: TGCGCCAGCAGCTTGGAAGGCAGGGGTACCGATGAGCAGTTCTTC.